The clone carrying this T cell receptor beta chain was seen only a few times. The sample comes from a study of patients and donors after allogeneic stem cell transplantation. The CDR3 runs to 14 residues. CDR1 is SNHLY, CDR2 FYNNEI, per germline. V lost 7 bases and J 1 base, leaving 10 bases between the germline ends. Using its own MiXCR run on the RT-PCR reads, TCRdb lists one record per CDR3 protein. The data show approximately 410,000 distinct CDR3 sequences, roughly 17% seen once. The material sequenced was blood, either unsorted or a sorted T cell fraction (not recorded which). The receptor's source is a human donor who was either an allogeneic HSCT recipient or a stem cell or donor lymphocyte infusion donor (not recorded which). It is not recorded whose cells these are; they may come from a transplant donor. The chain links TRBV2 to TRBJ2-2; D is undetermined. This CDR3 is CASNGPGNTGELFF. Written as DNA, the CDR3 is TGTGCCAGCAACGGGCCTGGGAACACCGGGGAGCTGTTTTTT. The whole variable domain, remainder taken from reference TRBV2 and TRBJ2-2, is EPEVTQTPSHQVTQMGQEVILRCVPISNHLYFYWYRQILGQKVEFLVSFYNNEISEKSEIFDDQFSVERPDGSNFTLKIRSTKLEDSAMYFCASNGPGNTGELFFGEGSRLTVL.